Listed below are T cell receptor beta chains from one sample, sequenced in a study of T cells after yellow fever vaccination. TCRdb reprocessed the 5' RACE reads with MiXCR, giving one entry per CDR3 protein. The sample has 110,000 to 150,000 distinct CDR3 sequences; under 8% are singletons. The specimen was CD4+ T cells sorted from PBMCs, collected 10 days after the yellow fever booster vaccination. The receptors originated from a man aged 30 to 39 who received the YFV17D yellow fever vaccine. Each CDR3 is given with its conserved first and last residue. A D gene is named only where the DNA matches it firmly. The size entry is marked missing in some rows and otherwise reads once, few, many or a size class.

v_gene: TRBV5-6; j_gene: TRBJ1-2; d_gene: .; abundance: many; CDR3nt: TGTGCCAGCAGCTTGGGCAGATTTGGGAGGGCGAACTATGGCTACACCTTC; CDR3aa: CASSLGRFGRANYGYTF
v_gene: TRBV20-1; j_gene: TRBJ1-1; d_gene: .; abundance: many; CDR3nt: TGCAGTGCTAGAGTGGTGAACACTGAAGCTTTCTTT; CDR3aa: CSARVVNTEAFF
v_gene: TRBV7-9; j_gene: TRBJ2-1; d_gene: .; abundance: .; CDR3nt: TGTGCCAGCAGCTTAATCAGGAGTGATGAGCAGTTCTTC; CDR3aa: CASSLIRSDEQFF
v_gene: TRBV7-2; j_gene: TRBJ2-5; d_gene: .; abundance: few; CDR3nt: TGTGCCAGCAGCCGCGACAGAGAACCTCCAGAGACCCAGTACTTC; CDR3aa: CASSRDREPPETQYF
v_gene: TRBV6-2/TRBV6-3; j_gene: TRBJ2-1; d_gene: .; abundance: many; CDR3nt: TGTGCCAGCAGTTACTCGACTACCTACAATGAGCAGTTCTTC; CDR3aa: CASSYSTTYNEQFF
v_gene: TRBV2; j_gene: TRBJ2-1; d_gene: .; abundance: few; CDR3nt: TGTGCCAGCAGTGCTTTGGCGAGCTCCTACAATGAGCAGTTCTTC; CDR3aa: CASSALASSYNEQFF
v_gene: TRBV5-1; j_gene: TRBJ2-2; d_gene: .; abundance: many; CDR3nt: TGCGCCAGCAGGGATTGGCGGAGGTCGAACACCGGGGAGCTGTTTTTT; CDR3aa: CASRDWRRSNTGELFF
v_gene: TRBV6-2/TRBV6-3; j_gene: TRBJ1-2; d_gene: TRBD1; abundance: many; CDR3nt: TGTGCCAGCACCGAACAGGGGCCCTATGGCTACACCTTC; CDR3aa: CASTEQGPYGYTF
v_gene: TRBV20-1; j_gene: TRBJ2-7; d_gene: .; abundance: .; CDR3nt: TGCAGTGCTAGTGAGGGGTACGAGCAGTACTTC; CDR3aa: CSASEGYEQYF
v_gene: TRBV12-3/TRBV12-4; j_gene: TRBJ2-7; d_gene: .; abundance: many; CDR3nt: TGTGCCAGCAGTTTATTGGCCGAGCAGTACTTC; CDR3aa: CASSLLAEQYF
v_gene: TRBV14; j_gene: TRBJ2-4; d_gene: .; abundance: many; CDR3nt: TGTGCCAGCAGCCAAGGGTTCGCGACAAGGGGGGGCATTCAGTACTTC; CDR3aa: CASSQGFATRGGIQYF
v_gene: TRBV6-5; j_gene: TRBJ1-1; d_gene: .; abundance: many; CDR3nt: TGTGCCAGCAGTTACTCGAGGACAGTGAACACTGAAGCTTTCTTT; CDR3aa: CASSYSRTVNTEAFF
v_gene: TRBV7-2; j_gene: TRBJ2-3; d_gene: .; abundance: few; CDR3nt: TGTGCCAGCAGCACCCGACAGCCTTCTACAGATACGCAGTATTTT; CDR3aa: CASSTRQPSTDTQYF
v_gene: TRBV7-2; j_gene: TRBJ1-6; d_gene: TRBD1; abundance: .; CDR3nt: TGTGCCAGCAGCACGGACAGGGGGCTTAGTTCACCCCTCCACTTT; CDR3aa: CASSTDRGLSSPLHF